This T cell receptor beta chain was sequenced during a study of blood T cell repertoires in COVID-19. Here immunoSEQ multiplex PCR was the method, and the copy in TCRdb shows in-frame clones only, minus some. The table shows 150,000 to 200,000 clones, with 80% to 85% occurring only once. This clone was recorded once. The CDR3 contains 16 residues. Looked up from germline, CDR1 is MNHEY and CDR2 is SVGAGI. V lost 2 bases and J 7 bases, leaving 15 bases between the germline ends. Specimen: peripheral blood. This receptor was obtained from a man between 65 and 79 years old with active or convalescent COVID-19. The J gene is TRBJ1-6, the V gene TRBV6-5; perhaps TRBD1 as D (5 bases). This CDR3 reads CASSYEMRRGNSPLHF. The CDR3 DNA reads TGTGCCAGCAGTTACGAGATGCGCCGGGGGAATTCACCCCTCCACTTT.